These 6 T cell receptor beta chains originate from one sample sequenced in a study of shared T cell receptors in the human thymus. The data were produced by immunoSEQ multiplex PCR, yet TCRdb's version contains in-frame clones alone and is incomplete. The repertoire holds some 660,000 clones, with approximately 87% as singletons. This sample also appeared in a second study, on human thymus T cells.

The sequenced sample consisted of thymocytes. These receptors all come from a boy younger than two with a congenital heart defect.

The chain carries TRBV7-2 and TRBJ2-7; 11 bases are shared with TRBD2. CDR3 length: 15 amino acids. V lost 1 base, J lost 5 bases, and 4 bases stayed unmatched. Germline lookup yields CDR1 SGHTA and CDR2 FQGNSA. For the CDR3, the DNA is TGTGCCAGCAGCTTAGACTCTAGCGGGAGGAACGAGCAGTACTTC. It codes for CASSLDSSGRNEQYF.

This rearrangement joins TRBV28 to TRBJ2-3; 7 nucleotides agree with TRBD2. V lost 1 base, J lost 1 base, and 5 bases stayed unmatched. The CDR3 is 16 amino acids. Germline values: CDR1 MDHEN, CDR2 SYDVKM. This CDR3 reads CASSLLAGAGTDTQYF. The CDR3 DNA sequence: TGTGCCAGCAGTTTATTGGCGGGAGCGGGCACAGATACGCAGTATTTT.

This clone was seen only a few times. Here the CDR3 reads CASSQEAVLAGGPQETQYF. The CDR3 DNA sequence: TGCGCCAGCAGCCAAGAGGCGGTGCTAGCGGGAGGGCCGCAAGAGACCCAGTACTTC. The J gene is TRBJ2-5, the V gene TRBV4-3; 12 nucleotides match TRBD2. The CDR3 runs 19 residues. The germline V gene has CDR1 LGHNA and CDR2 YSLEER. J was trimmed by 2 bases and V by 0 bases; bases with no gene match: 10.

This clone appeared once. This rearrangement joins TRBV19 to TRBJ1-1, with D hard to call. CDR1 is LNHDA and CDR2 is SQIVND in the germline V gene (reference sequence). V was cut by 4 bases and J by 1 base, with 10 bases left in between. The CDR3 runs to 14 residues. CDR3 residues: CASSTGVANTEAFF. Written as DNA, the CDR3 is TGTGCCAGTAGTACCGGGGTGGCGAACACTGAAGCTTTCTTT.

V and J are TRBV15 and TRBJ2-4; no reliable D call. Germline assignment: CDR1 LNHNV and CDR2 YYDKDF (reference sequence). This CDR3 has 13 residues. V was shortened by 5 bases and J by 2 bases, with 7 bases between the two germline ends. This chain's CDR3 is CATSEVTKNIQYF. The CDR3 region has the DNA TGTGCCACCAGCGAGGTAACCAAAAACATTCAGTACTTC. Variable domain in full (rest from reference TRBV15 and TRBJ2-4): DAMVIQNPRYQVTQFGKPVTLSCSQTLNHNVMYWYQQKSSQAPKLLFHYYDKDFNNEADTPDNFQSRRPNTSFCFLDIRSPGLGDTAMYLCATSEVTKNIQYFGAGTRLSVL.

The chain employs TRBV7-2 and TRBJ2-1; 7 positions agree with TRBD2. This CDR3 is 16 amino acids long. Germline V CDR1 and CDR2: SGHTA, FQGNSA. V shed 5 bases and J 3 bases; nucleotides not matched to a gene: 10. Here the CDR3 reads CASSATMRESYNEQFF. The CDR3 DNA reads TGTGCCAGCAGCGCGACTATGCGGGAGAGCTACAATGAGCAGTTCTTC.